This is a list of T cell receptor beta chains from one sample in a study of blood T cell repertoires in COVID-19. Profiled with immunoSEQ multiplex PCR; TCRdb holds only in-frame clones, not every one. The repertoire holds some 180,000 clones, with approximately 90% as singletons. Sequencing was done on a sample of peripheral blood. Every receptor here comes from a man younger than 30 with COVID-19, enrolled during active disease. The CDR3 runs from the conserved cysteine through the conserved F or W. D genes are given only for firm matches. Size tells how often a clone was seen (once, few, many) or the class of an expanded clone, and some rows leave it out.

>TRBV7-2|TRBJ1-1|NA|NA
TGTGCCAGCAGCTTAGCCGGGGTAGTCACTGAAGCTTTCTTT
CASSLAGVVTEAFF
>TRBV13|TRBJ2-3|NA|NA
TGTGCCAGCAGCTCTCGGAGGGCGGGGTACACAGATACGCAGTATTTT
CASSSRRAGYTDTQYF
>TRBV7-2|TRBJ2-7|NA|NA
TGTGCCAGCAGCCGCCGGACACTAAACTACGAGCAGTACTTC
CASSRRTLNYEQYF
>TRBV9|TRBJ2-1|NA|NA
TGTGCCAGCAGCGTTGACCCGGGAGACTACAATGAGCAGTTCTTC
CASSVDPGDYNEQFF
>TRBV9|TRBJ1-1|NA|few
TGTGCCAGCAGCGTAGGCGGAGGGCCCCAAAACACTGAAGCTTTCTTT
CASSVGGGPQNTEAFF
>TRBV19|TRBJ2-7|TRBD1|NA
TGTGCCAGTAGCCGGGACAGCCCCTACGAGCAGTACTTC
CASSRDSPYEQYF
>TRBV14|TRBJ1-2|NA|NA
TGTGCCAGCAGCCAAGACAGTTACTATGGCTACACCTTC
CASSQDSYYGYTF
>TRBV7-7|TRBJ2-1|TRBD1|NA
TGTGCTAGCAGCCAACAGGGGGGTGAGCAGTTCTTC
CASSQQGGEQFF
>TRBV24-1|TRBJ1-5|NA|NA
TGTGCCACCAGTGATCGGACAGACGTTCAGCCCCAGCATTTT
CATSDRTDVQPQHF
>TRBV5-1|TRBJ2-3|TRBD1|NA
TGCGCCAGCAGCTGGGCCACAGGGGGAGAAACAGATACGCAGTATTTT
CASSWATGGETDTQYF
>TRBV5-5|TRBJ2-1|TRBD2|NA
TGTGCCAGCAGCTTTGCCAGCGGGAGAGGAAATGAGCAGTTCTTC
CASSFASGRGNEQFF
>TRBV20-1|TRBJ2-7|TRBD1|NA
TGCAGTGCTAGTGGGGACAGGGGGTTTTACGAGCAGTACTTC
CSASGDRGFYEQYF
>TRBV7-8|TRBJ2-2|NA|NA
TGTGCCAGCACCCCATGGGAGTTGAGGACCGGGGAGCTGTTTTTT
CASTPWELRTGELFF
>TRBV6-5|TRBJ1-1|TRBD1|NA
TGTGCCAGCGGGACAGGGAACACTGAAGCTTTCTTT
CASGTGNTEAFF
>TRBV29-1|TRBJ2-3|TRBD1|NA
TGCAGCGTTCAGACAGGGCTCGCAGCAGGAGGCACAGATACGCAGTATTTT
CSVQTGLAAGGTDTQYF
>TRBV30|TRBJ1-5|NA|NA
TGTGCCTGGAGTGTTACCGCGGCCCGGCGCCATCAGCCCCAGCATTTT
CAWSVTAARRHQPQHF
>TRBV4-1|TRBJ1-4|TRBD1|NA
TGCGCCAGCAGCCAAGCTCAGGGGGCACTTAATGAAAAACTGCTTTTT
CASSQAQGALNEKLLF
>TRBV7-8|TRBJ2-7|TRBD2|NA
TGTGCCAGCAGCGGCATAGCGGGAGGCTACGAGCAGTACTTC
CASSGIAGGYEQYF
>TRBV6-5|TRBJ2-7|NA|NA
TGTGCCAGCTCCGGACAGACCTACGAGCAGTACTTC
CASSGQTYEQYF
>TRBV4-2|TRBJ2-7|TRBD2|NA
TGTGCCAGCAGTCGGCCGGGTGAGGGAGGGCCCTCCGGGGAGCAGTACTTC
CASSRPGEGGPSGEQYF
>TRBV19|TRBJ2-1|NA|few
TGTGCCAGTAGAAGACCGGGAGCTTTCTACAATGAGCAGTTCTTC
CASRRPGAFYNEQFF
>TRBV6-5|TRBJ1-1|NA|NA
TGTGCCAGCAGTTATTCGGTCGTGGGTCGGGCTGAAGCTTTCTTT
CASSYSVVGRAEAFF
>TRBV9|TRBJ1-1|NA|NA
TGTGCCAGCAGCCCGGGAGGGGGGAACACTGAAGCTTTCTTT
CASSPGGGNTEAFF
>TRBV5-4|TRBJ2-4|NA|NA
TGTGCCAGCAGCCCCGGGGGAAACATTCAGTACTTC
CASSPGGNIQYF
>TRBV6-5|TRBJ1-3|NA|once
TGTGCCAGCAGTTACGGCGGGTCTGGAAACACCATATATTTT
CASSYGGSGNTIYF
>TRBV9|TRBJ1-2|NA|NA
TGTGCCAGCAGCGGAGGCTATGGCTACACCTTC
CASSGGYGYTF
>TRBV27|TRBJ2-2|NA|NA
TGTGCCAGCAGTTTATCGTACAGGGCCACCGGGGAGCTGTTTTTT
CASSLSYRATGELFF
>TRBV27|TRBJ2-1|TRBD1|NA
TGTGCCAGCACCGGACAGGGGGCAAAAAACAATGAGCAGTTCTTC
CASTGQGAKNNEQFF
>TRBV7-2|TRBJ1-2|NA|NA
TGTGCCAGCAGCTTAGTTGGGGGCAGGGCGGGCTCTAACTATGGCTACACCTTC
CASSLVGGRAGSNYGYTF
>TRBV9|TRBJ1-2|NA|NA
TGTGCCAGCAGCGTAGGGCCGGACAGCTATGGCTACACCTTC
CASSVGPDSYGYTF
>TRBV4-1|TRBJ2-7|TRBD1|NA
TGCGCCAGCAGCCAACGGGACAGGGGTTACGAGCAGTACTTC
CASSQRDRGYEQYF